The clone carrying this T cell receptor (beta chain) showed up just a few times. This CDR3 is 15 amino acids long. Trimming removed 9 bases at V and 4 bases at J, with 18 bases between. Germline V gene data show CDR1 as MNHNS and CDR2 as SASEGT. This sample is drawn from a study of type 1 and type 2 diabetes patients. Amplification started from genomic DNA. A primer set of 30 forward and 13 reverse primers amplified the CDR3. TCRdb re-called the multiplex PCR reads with MiXCR, one entry per CDR3 protein. The sample carries fewer than 300,000 distinct CDR3 sequences, roughly 50% recorded once. This TCR came from a young man with type 2 diabetes. The chain employs TRBV6-1 and TRBJ2-2; D might be TRBD1 or TRBD2, each matching 6 bases. The specimen was peripheral blood mononuclear cells (PBMCs). In DNA, the CDR3 is TGTGCCAGTGAAAGAATCAGGGGAGGCACCGGGGAGCTGTTTTTT. Its protein product is CASERIRGGTGELFF.